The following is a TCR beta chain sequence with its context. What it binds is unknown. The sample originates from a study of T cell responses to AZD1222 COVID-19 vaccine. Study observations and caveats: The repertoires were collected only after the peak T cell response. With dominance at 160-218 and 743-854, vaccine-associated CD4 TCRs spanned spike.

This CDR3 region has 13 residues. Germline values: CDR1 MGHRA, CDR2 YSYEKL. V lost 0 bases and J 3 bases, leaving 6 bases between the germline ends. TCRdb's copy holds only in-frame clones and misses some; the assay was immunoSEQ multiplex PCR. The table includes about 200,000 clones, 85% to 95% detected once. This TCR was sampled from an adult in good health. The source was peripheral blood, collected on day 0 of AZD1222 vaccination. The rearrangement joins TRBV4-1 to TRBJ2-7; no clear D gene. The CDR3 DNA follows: TGCGCCAGCAGCCAAGAAGACGGCTACGAGCAGTACTTC. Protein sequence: CASSQEDGYEQYF.